A selection of T cell receptor beta chains follows, all from one sample in a study of response to subunit inactivated influenza vaccine. One entry per CDR3 protein results from TCRdb running MiXCR on the RT-PCR reads. The table lists around 580,000 distinct CDR3 sequences, about 15% of them singletons, with approximately 12% in the top ten. The starting material was PBMCs from blood, obtained less than 13 days after vaccination. All receptors derive from a man between 45 and 60 years old who received an inactivated influenza vaccine. CDR3s include the opening cysteine and the closing phenylalanine or tryptophan.

cdr3_length v_call cdr3_aa
11 TRBV10-3 CAISDQETQYF
15 TRBV29-1 CSVLPGAGLGTEAFF
13 TRBV28 CASSVRVAGELFF
13 TRBV7-8 CASSLRVLETQYF
15 TRBV6-2/TRBV6-3 CASSYLAGGKNEQFF
15 TRBV4-1 CASSQDSNSGNTIYF
15 TRBV6-2/TRBV6-3 CASIRPRSGANVLTF
14 TRBV7-9 CASSFGAGTGGYTF
17 TRBV7-6 CASSQQSRGLATDTQYF
12 TRBV25-1 CASSEFGGGYTF
12 TRBV7-2 CASSVQGQPQHF
14 TRBV28 CASRPRQGAGGYTF
15 TRBV15 CATSSRAGSYNEQFF
14 TRBV7-9 CASSFGQGANEQFF
15 TRBV7-8 CASQRGGSNTGELFF
13 TRBV5-6 CASSPELQETQYF
17 TRBV6-2/TRBV6-3 CASSYSRTGAELYEQYF
13 TRBV6-4 CASSEQGANEQFF
13 TRBV7-2 CASSSRSNYGYTF
17 TRBV20-1 CSASSTSGDKSTDTQYF
15 TRBV7-2 CASSTQTGYQETQYF